Detailed here is one T cell receptor beta chain. Antigen: not known. The data are from a study of Ad26.COV2.S vaccination and SARS-CoV-2 variants. General observations from the study: Whether participants received vaccine or placebo, their non-spike TCR breadth was similar.

The CDR3 covers 14 residues. V dropped 3 bases and J dropped 5 bases, with 10 bases sitting between them. CDR1 MNHEY and CDR2 SMNVEV come from the germline V gene (reference sequence). Described treatment: some 19 received Ad26.COV2.S at low or high dose, single or two shots; about 5 received placebo; per-sample allocation not given. Day 63 following the first vaccine or placebo injection was when the samples were taken. An adult aged 18-55 years in Boston served as the donor. TCRdb's table, derived via immunoSEQ multiplex PCR, lists solely in-frame clones and lacks some. The table includes 300,000 to 500,000 clones, 70% to 90% detected once.

This sample comprised peripheral blood, obtained in a trial of Ad26.COV2.S vaccine versus placebo. V usage is TRBV27 and J usage is TRBJ2-2, with D tentatively TRBD2 (5 bases). The clonotype was recovered from a person aged 18-60 years who received the Ad26.COV2.S COVID-19 vaccine or a placebo. The CDR3 region is CASSLGRETGELFF. In DNA form, the CDR3 reads TGTGCCAGCAGTTTGGGAAGGGAGACCGGGGAGCTGTTTTTT.